A selection of T cell receptor beta chains follows, all from one sample in a study of Tregs in tolerant kidney transplant recipients. Sequencing was performed with immunoSEQ multiplex PCR; in TCRdb, only in-frame clones are kept and a portion is missing. This table holds some 68,000 clones, about 83% found once. Input material: CD4+ T cells from blood. Receptors were obtained from a human donor in good health. Each CDR3 is given with its conserved first and last residue. D genes are given only for firm matches. Clone size appears in some rows only: once, few, many, or a class for an expanded clone.

D: -
J: TRBJ1-6
V: TRBV7-9
size: -
CDR3: CASSPIVGGYNSPLHF
DNA: TGTGCCAGCAGCCCGATCGTGGGAGGGTATAATTCACCCCTCCACTTT

D: TRBD2
J: TRBJ2-2
V: TRBV11-3
size: -
CDR3: CASSLRSGRGSGELFF
DNA: TGTGCCAGCAGCTTAAGAAGCGGGAGGGGATCCGGGGAGCTGTTTTTT

D: TRBD1
J: TRBJ1-1
V: TRBV7-9
size: -
CDR3: CASKQGDTEAFF
DNA: TGTGCCAGCAAACAGGGGGACACTGAAGCTTTCTTT

D: -
J: TRBJ2-7
V: TRBV28
size: -
CDR3: CASSSQRGEQYF
DNA: TGTGCCAGCAGTTCCCAAAGGGGCGAGCAGTACTTC

D: -
J: TRBJ1-1
V: TRBV25-1
size: many
CDR3: CASTGVTEAFF
DNA: TGTGCCAGCACTGGGGTCACCGAAGCTTTCTTT

D: -
J: TRBJ1-2
V: TRBV5-4
size: -
CDR3: CASSVPGFYGYTF
DNA: TGTGCCAGCAGCGTGCCGGGGTTCTATGGCTACACCTTC

D: -
J: TRBJ2-3
V: TRBV4-3
size: -
CDR3: CASSQDSQGGTDTQYF
DNA: TGCGCCAGCAGCCAAGATAGCCAGGGGGGGACAGATACGCAGTATTTT

D: -
J: TRBJ1-5
V: TRBV5-1
size: medium-sized
CDR3: CASSPGPDQPQHF
DNA: TGCGCCAGCAGCCCCGGGCCGGATCAGCCCCAGCATTTT

D: TRBD1
J: TRBJ1-2
V: TRBV5-4
size: once
CDR3: CASSERQGAGYGYTF
DNA: TGTGCCAGCAGCGAGCGACAGGGGGCGGGATATGGCTACACCTTC

D: -
J: TRBJ1-4
V: TRBV7-9
size: -
CDR3: CASSPSGATNEKLFF
DNA: TGTGCCAGCAGTCCCAGCGGGGCAACTAATGAAAAACTGTTTTTT

D: -
J: TRBJ2-3
V: TRBV30
size: -
CDR3: CAWSSPKRSTDTQYF
DNA: TGTGCCTGGAGCTCCCCTAAGCGTAGCACAGATACGCAGTATTTT

D: -
J: TRBJ1-2
V: TRBV20-1
size: -
CDR3: CSATLPYGYTF
DNA: TGCAGTGCTACACTCCCCTATGGCTACACCTTC

D: TRBD1
J: TRBJ1-1
V: TRBV7-2
size: -
CDR3: CASSSGTVEAFF
DNA: TGTGCCAGCAGCTCCGGGACAGTCGAAGCTTTCTTT

D: -
J: TRBJ2-7
V: TRBV4-3
size: -
CDR3: CASSLSTSYEQYF
DNA: TGCGCCAGCAGCCTATCGACTAGCTACGAGCAGTACTTC

D: TRBD2
J: TRBJ2-1
V: TRBV18
size: -
CDR3: CASSPPGLALGINEQFF
DNA: TGTGCCAGCTCACCACCTGGACTAGCCTTGGGTATAAATGAGCAGTTCTTC

D: -
J: TRBJ2-1
V: TRBV29-1
size: few
CDR3: CSGGSDRYEFF
DNA: TGCAGCGGCGGATCAGACAGGTATGAGTTCTTC

D: -
J: TRBJ2-3
V: TRBV7-9
size: once
CDR3: CASSLSGGSATQYF
DNA: TGTGCCAGCAGCTTGAGTGGCGGTTCAGCGACGCAGTATTTT

D: -
J: TRBJ2-7
V: TRBV6-6
size: -
CDR3: CASSYFAAYEQYF
DNA: TGTGCCAGCAGTTACTTCGCGGCCTACGAGCAGTACTTC

D: -
J: TRBJ2-2
V: TRBV9
size: -
CDR3: CASSVRQANTGELFF
DNA: TGTGCCAGCAGCGTGAGGCAAGCGAACACCGGGGAGCTGTTTTTT

D: -
J: TRBJ1-5
V: TRBV9
size: -
CDR3: CASSVESNQPQHF
DNA: TGTGCCAGCAGCGTGGAAAGCAATCAGCCCCAGCATTTT

D: TRBD2
J: TRBJ2-3
V: TRBV11-2
size: -
CDR3: CASSLGGLAGGGGTDTQYF
DNA: TGTGCCAGCAGCTTAGGGGGACTAGCGGGAGGCGGCGGCACAGATACGCAGTATTTT

D: TRBD1
J: TRBJ2-1
V: TRBV4-1
size: -
CDR3: CASSHPRDRVYRNEQFF
DNA: TGCGCCAGCAGCCATCCCCGAGACAGGGTTTATCGGAATGAGCAGTTCTTC

D: -
J: TRBJ2-4
V: TRBV4-1
size: few
CDR3: CASSHRAKNIQYF
DNA: TGCGCCAGCAGCCACCGAGCCAAAAACATTCAGTACTTC

D: -
J: TRBJ1-6
V: TRBV28
size: few
CDR3: CASSPILSGNSPLHF
DNA: TGTGCCAGCAGTCCCATACTGTCGGGAAATTCACCCCTCCACTTT

D: TRBD1
J: TRBJ1-3
V: TRBV5-8
size: -
CDR3: CASRRTGTGGNTIYF
DNA: TGTGCCAGCAGGAGGACCGGGACAGGAGGAAACACCATATATTTT

D: TRBD1
J: TRBJ2-5
V: TRBV5-4
size: -
CDR3: CASSLQGVGTQYF
DNA: TGTGCCAGCAGCTTGCAGGGGGTCGGGACCCAGTACTTC

D: -
J: TRBJ2-7
V: TRBV6-5
size: -
CDR3: CASSYNADNSYEQYF
DNA: TGTGCCAGCAGTTACAACGCGGACAATTCCTACGAGCAGTACTTC

D: -
J: TRBJ2-3
V: TRBV6-6
size: -
CDR3: CASGIRTDFTDTQYF
DNA: TGTGCCAGCGGAATCCGGACAGACTTCACAGATACGCAGTATTTT

D: TRBD1
J: TRBJ2-3
V: TRBV14
size: -
CDR3: CASSQRGGGRATDTQYF
DNA: TGTGCCAGCAGCCAAAGAGGGGGCGGCAGGGCCACAGATACGCAGTATTTT

D: -
J: TRBJ1-2
V: TRBV7-2
size: -
CDR3: CASSLGTVNYGYTF
DNA: TGTGCCAGCAGCCTCGGGACCGTTAACTATGGCTACACCTTC

D: TRBD1
J: TRBJ1-2
V: TRBV2
size: once
CDR3: CASSAITGGGYGYTF
DNA: TGTGCCAGCAGCGCTATTACAGGGGGAGGCTATGGCTACACCTTC

D: TRBD2
J: TRBJ2-7
V: TRBV6-1
size: -
CDR3: CASGLGGAIGYEQYF
DNA: TGTGCCAGCGGCCTGGGAGGGGCGATAGGGTACGAGCAGTACTTC

D: -
J: TRBJ2-2
V: TRBV15
size: -
CDR3: CATSRKGTNTGELFF
DNA: TGTGCCACCAGCAGAAAGGGGACGAACACCGGGGAGCTGTTTTTT

D: -
J: TRBJ2-1
V: TRBV7-2
size: -
CDR3: CASSRFRNSYNEQFF
DNA: TGTGCCAGCAGCCGATTCAGGAACTCCTACAATGAGCAGTTCTTC

D: -
J: TRBJ2-4
V: TRBV6-1
size: few
CDR3: CASRYSDKNIQYF
DNA: TGTGCCAGCAGATATAGCGACAAAAACATTCAGTACTTC

D: TRBD1
J: TRBJ1-5
V: TRBV7-2
size: few
CDR3: CASSLLQGANQPQHF
DNA: TGTGCCAGCAGCTTACTACAGGGGGCCAATCAGCCCCAGCATTTT

D: TRBD2
J: TRBJ2-3
V: TRBV11-3
size: -
CDR3: CASSLGLASTDTQYF
DNA: TGTGCCAGCAGCCTGGGACTAGCGTCCACGGATACGCAGTATTTT

D: -
J: TRBJ1-5
V: TRBV6-5
size: once
CDR3: CASSYGRPGSQPQHF
DNA: TGTGCCAGCAGTTACGGCCGGCCAGGGAGTCAGCCCCAGCATTTT

D: -
J: TRBJ2-7
V: TRBV18
size: -
CDR3: CASSPTRASEQYF
DNA: TGTGCCAGCTCACCCACCCGTGCGAGCGAGCAGTACTTC

D: -
J: TRBJ2-3
V: TRBV5-4
size: -
CDR3: CASSPRRSTDTQYF
DNA: TGTGCCAGCAGCCCACGACGGAGCACAGATACGCAGTATTTT

D: -
J: TRBJ1-1
V: TRBV9
size: few
CDR3: CASSRRQNTEAFF
DNA: TGTGCCAGCAGCCGTCGACAGAACACTGAAGCTTTCTTT

D: -
J: TRBJ2-2
V: TRBV6-5
size: -
CDR3: CASSLNGLNTGELFF
DNA: TGTGCCAGCAGCCTCAACGGCCTGAACACCGGGGAGCTGTTTTTT

D: TRBD1
J: TRBJ2-3
V: TRBV7-2
size: once
CDR3: CASSLAGDRDDTQYF
DNA: TGTGCCAGCAGCTTAGCGGGGGACAGGGACGATACGCAGTATTTT

D: -
J: TRBJ1-1
V: TRBV7-6
size: -
CDR3: CASSLEHPRHPNTEAFF
DNA: TGTGCCAGCAGCTTAGAACATCCCCGCCACCCGAACACTGAAGCTTTCTTT

D: TRBD2
J: TRBJ2-3
V: TRBV23-1
size: -
CDR3: CASGKGTSKPRSTDTQYF
DNA: TGCGCCAGCGGAAAGGGGACTAGCAAGCCCCGGAGTACAGATACGCAGTATTTT

D: -
J: TRBJ2-4
V: TRBV29-1
size: -
CDR3: CSVVGRAGKNIQYF
DNA: TGCAGCGTTGTGGGCAGGGCTGGCAAAAACATTCAGTACTTC